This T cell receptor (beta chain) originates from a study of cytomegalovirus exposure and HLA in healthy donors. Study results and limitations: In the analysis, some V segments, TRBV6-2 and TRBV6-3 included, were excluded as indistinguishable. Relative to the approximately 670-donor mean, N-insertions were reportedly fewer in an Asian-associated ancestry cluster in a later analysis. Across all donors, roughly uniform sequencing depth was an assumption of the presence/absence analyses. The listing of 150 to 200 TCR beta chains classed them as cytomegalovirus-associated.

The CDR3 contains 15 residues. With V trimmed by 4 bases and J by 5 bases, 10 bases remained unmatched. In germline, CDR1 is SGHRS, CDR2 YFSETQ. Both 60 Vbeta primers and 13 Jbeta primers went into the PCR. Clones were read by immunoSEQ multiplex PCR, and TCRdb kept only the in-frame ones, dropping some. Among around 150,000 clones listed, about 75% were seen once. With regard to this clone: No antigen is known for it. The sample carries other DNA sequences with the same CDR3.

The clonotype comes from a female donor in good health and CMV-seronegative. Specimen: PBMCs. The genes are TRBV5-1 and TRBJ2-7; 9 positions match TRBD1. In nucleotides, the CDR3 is TGCGCCAGCAGCCCCGGGACAGGGCCCCAACACGAGCAGTACTTC. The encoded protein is CASSPGTGPQHEQYF.